The 25 T cell receptor beta chains below were found in one sample sequenced in a study of cytomegalovirus exposure and HLA in healthy donors listed by TCRdb under 2017. To prepare the library, the immunoSEQ multiplex PCR assay was applied. This immuneACCESS table, as held by TCRdb, lists in-frame sequences with V and J called but not all clones. Of the missing ones, under half trace to an unresolved V gene in checked studies; the others have no known cause. The sample records about 64,000 clones, 90% to 95% of which are singletons. Of the sample, about 6% is held by the ten largest clones. The sequenced material came from PBMCs. These receptors all come from a woman younger than 35 in good health and CMV-seropositive.

The chain employs TRBV4-2 and TRBJ1-4; D not resolved. CDR1 LGHNA and CDR2 YNFKEQ come from the germline V gene. The CDR3 covers 16 residues. V was shortened by 4 bases and J by 5 bases, with 17 bases between the two germline ends. In DNA, the CDR3 is TGTGCCAGCAGCCCTATAGGAGGGAGGGAGAATGAAAAACTGTTTTTT. Residues: CASSPIGGRENEKLFF.

The chain uses TRBV18 and TRBJ1-3; 8 nucleotides agree with TRBD1. The length of the CDR3 is 15 residues. Germline CDR1 reads KGHSH; CDR2 reads LQKENI. J lost 2 bases, V lost 5 bases, and 5 bases had no gene match. The CDR3 protein is CASSTTGEAGNTIYF. The CDR3, as DNA: TGTGCCAGCTCAACGACAGGGGAGGCTGGAAACACCATATATTTT. Complete variable domain (other parts from reference TRBV18 and TRBJ1-3): NAGVMQNPRHLVRRRGQEARLRCSPMKGHSHVYWYRQLPEEGLKFMVYLQKENIIDESGMPKERFSAEFPKEGPSILRIQQVVRGDSAAYFCASSTTGEAGNTIYFGEGSWLTVV.

As to this clone: Different DNA sequences within this sample yield the same CDR3. J is TRBJ2-1 and V is TRBV4-2; 9 bases fit TRBD2. There are 15 residues in the CDR3. V lost 1 base to trimming and J lost 6 bases; unmatched junction nucleotides: 4. Germline values: CDR1 LGHNA, CDR2 YNFKEQ. The CDR3 region has the DNA TGTGCCAGCAGCCAAGGATTAGCGGGAGCCAATGAGCAGTTCTTC. This translates into CASSQGLAGANEQFF.

V gene TRBV28 combines with J gene TRBJ2-7, with D perhaps matching TRBD1 (6 bases). Germline V gene data show CDR1 as MDHEN and CDR2 as SYDVKM. V lost 5 bases, J lost 5 bases, and 10 bases lay in between. The CDR3 totals 12 residues. CDR3 sequence: CASSEGVHEQYF. The CDR3, as DNA: TGTGCCAGCAGTGAGGGGGTCCACGAGCAGTACTTC.

V is TRBV29-1 and J is TRBJ2-5; TRBD2 aligns across 9 bases. J gave up 4 bases and V 3 bases, and 6 bases lay outside the gene matches. Germline assignment: CDR1 SQVTM and CDR2 ANQGSEA. There are 14 residues in the CDR3. CDR3 in DNA: TGCAGCGTTGAGAGCGGGGGGTTTCCAGAGACCCAGTACTTC. Encoded protein: CSVESGGFPETQYF.

The chain employs TRBV7-6 and TRBJ2-2; 15 bases line up with TRBD2. The germline CDR1 and CDR2 sequences are SGHVS and FNYEAQ. This CDR3 comprises 19 residues. Germline trimming cut 2 bases from V and 7 bases from J; bases unmatched to any gene: 11. CDR3 bases: TGTGCCAGCAGCTTACCTCTCGGGACTAGCGGGAGGACCGGCGGGGAGCTGTTTTTT. Translating gives CASSLPLGTSGRTGGELFF.

V and J are TRBV5-1 and TRBJ1-2; 9 bases fit TRBD1. This CDR3 comprises 15 residues. Trimming took 4 bases from V and 7 from J; bases not matched to a gene: 11. Germline-derived CDR1 and CDR2 are SGHRS and YFSETQ. CDR3 nucleotides: TGCGCCAGCAGCATCACTCGACAGGGGGTCGGTGGCTACACCTTC. Its translation: CASSITRQGVGGYTF.

The J gene is TRBJ2-1, the V gene TRBV30; TRBD1 is a possible D gene (5 bases). The V and J ends lost 4 bases and 8 bases respectively, with 12 bases between them. Germline CDR1 is GTSNPN and CDR2 is SVGIG (reference sequence). The CDR3 covers 12 residues. CDR3 loop: CAWTDSLHEQFF. CDR3 DNA: TGTGCCTGGACCGACAGCCTCCATGAGCAGTTCTTC.

V usage is TRBV15 and J usage is TRBJ2-3; 7 bases match TRBD1. Per germline, CDR1 LNHNV and CDR2 YYDKDF (reference sequence). Unmatched junction bases numbered 10, after V lost 8 bases and J lost 2 bases. This CDR3 spans 15 amino acids. The CDR3 protein is CATRPGQMDTDTQYF. CDR3 sequence (DNA): TGTGCCACCCGACCGGGACAGATGGACACAGATACGCAGTATTTT.

This clone was seen only once. The DNA for the CDR3 is TGCGCCAGCAGCCAAACAGGGTTAGTTTCACCCCTCCACTTT. It specifies CASSQTGLVSPLHF. J is TRBJ1-6 and V is TRBV4-3; maybe TRBD1 (6 bases). The ends were cut back, 2 bases at V and 9 bases at J, with 11 bases in the middle. Germline values: CDR1 LGHNA, CDR2 YSLEER. The CDR3 has 14 amino acids.

The chain couples TRBV5-1 to TRBJ2-2; D call uncertain. Germline V gene lookup returns CDR1 SGHRS and CDR2 YFSETQ. The ends were cut back, 3 bases at V and 7 bases at J, with 13 bases in the middle. CDR3 length equals 14 residues. CDR3 amino acids: CASSSHNSGGELFF. The CDR3 region has the DNA TGCGCCAGCAGCTCACACAACTCAGGCGGGGAGCTGTTTTTT. Based on the CDR3 plus reference TRBV5-1 and TRBJ2-2, the full variable domain is KAGVTQTPRYLIKTRGQQVTLSCSPISGHRSVSWYQQTPGQGLQFLFEYFSETQRNKGNFPGRFSGRQFSNSRSEMNVSTLELGDSALYLCASSSHNSGGELFFGEGSRLTVL.

The V call is TRBV11-2, the J call TRBJ2-3; weak D call: TRBD2 (5 bases). The CDR3 length is 17 residues. The V gene lost 0 bases and the J gene lost 4 bases, with 17 bases spanning the gap. Germline CDR1 and CDR2: SGHAT and FQNNGV. Here the CDR3 reads CASSLETEVPGADTQYF. CDR3 in DNA: TGTGCCAGCAGCTTAGAAACCGAGGTCCCCGGGGCAGATACGCAGTATTTT.

The chain joins TRBV5-4 to TRBJ2-1, with TRBD2 identical over 7 bases. Germline V lookup: CDR1 SGHNT, CDR2 YYREEE (reference sequence). This CDR3 spans 15 amino acids. V was clipped by 4 bases and J by 9 bases; unmatched bases: 13. In nucleotides, the CDR3 is TGTGCCAGCAGCGGCGGACTAGTGCCTAGGGGTGAGCAGTTCTTC. Its protein product is CASSGGLVPRGEQFF.

This chain joins TRBV18 and TRBJ2-1, with 10 bases fitting TRBD1. CDR3 length equals 15 residues. The V and J ends lost 4 bases and 4 bases, in that order; junction bases with no gene match: 4. Germline-derived CDR1 and CDR2 are KGHSH and LQKENI. This chain's CDR3 is CASSRGTGDYNEQFF. The DNA for the CDR3 is TGTGCCAGCTCACGCGGGACAGGGGATTACAATGAGCAGTTCTTC.

The chain combines TRBV10-3 with TRBJ2-2, with 9 bases identical to TRBD2. J gave up 4 bases and V 4 bases, and 7 bases lay outside the gene matches. The CDR3 totals 16 residues. Germline assignment: CDR1 ENHRY and CDR2 SYGVKD. The chain's CDR3 is CAISVLSGRSTGELFF. The CDR3, as DNA: TGTGCCATCAGTGTGCTGAGCGGGAGGAGCACCGGGGAGCTGTTTTTT.

This clone has just one count. The chain uses TRBV28 and TRBJ2-5, with 10 nucleotides matching TRBD2. V lost 9 bases to trimming and J lost 4 bases; unmatched junction nucleotides: 14. Germline CDR1 is MDHEN and CDR2 is SYDVKM. The CDR3 runs to 16 residues. CDR3 bases: TGTGCCAGTCGCGGACCCCGGGGACTAGCGAGAGAGACCCAGTACTTC. It yields the protein CASRGPRGLARETQYF.

The chain has TRBV4-3 and TRBJ2-7; maybe TRBD2 (5 bases). This CDR3 spans 15 amino acids. Germline V gene data show CDR1 as LGHNA and CDR2 as YSLEER. V was shortened by 0 bases and J by 3 bases, with 12 bases between the two germline ends. Written as DNA, the CDR3 is TGCGCCAGCAGCCAAGAAAGGTTAGGAGGCTACGAGCAGTACTTC. Residues: CASSQERLGGYEQYF.

This rearrangement joins TRBV10-3 to TRBJ2-1; 10 nucleotides match TRBD2. J lost 8 bases, V lost 0 bases, and 7 bases had no gene match. In germline, CDR1 is ENHRY, CDR2 SYGVKD. This CDR3 is 16 amino acids long. The CDR3 reads CAISESQREGLDEQFF. The CDR3 bases are TGTGCCATCAGTGAGTCCCAGCGGGAGGGGTTGGATGAGCAGTTCTTC.

The DNA of the CDR3 is TGTGCCTGGAGTGTACTCGGACTAGCTACGGATGAGCAGTTCTTC. Protein product: CAWSVLGLATDEQFF. The rearrangement joins TRBV30 to TRBJ2-1, with 8 bases identical to TRBD2. J was trimmed by 8 bases and V by 0 bases; bases with no gene match: 9. There are 15 residues in the CDR3. Per the germline V gene, CDR1 is GTSNPN and CDR2 is SVGIG (reference sequence).

This clone was recorded only once. This sequence joins TRBV11-2 and TRBJ1-1; weak D call: TRBD1 (5 bases). From germline, CDR1 is SGHAT and CDR2 FQNNGV. This CDR3 region has 15 residues. The V and J ends lost 2 bases and 0 bases respectively, with 10 bases between them. CDR3 coding DNA: TGTGCCAGCAGCTTATGGGCAGGGATGAACACTGAAGCTTTCTTT. It specifies CASSLWAGMNTEAFF. Full variable domain (missing parts from reference TRBV11-2 and TRBJ1-1): EAGVAQSPRYKIIEKRQSVAFWCNPISGHATLYWYQQILGQGPKLLIQFQNNGVVDDSQLPKDRFSAERLKGVDSTLKIQPAKLEDSAVYLCASSLWAGMNTEAFFGQGTRLTVV.

The chain couples TRBV9 to TRBJ2-2; TRBD2 is a possible D gene (6 bases). V lost 3 bases, J lost 0 bases, and 9 bases lay in between. Germline V lookup: CDR1 SGDLS, CDR2 YYNGEE. The CDR3 sequence is 15 residues long. This chain's CDR3 is CASSAGTPNTGELFF. The CDR3 nucleotides are TGTGCCAGCAGCGCCGGGACTCCGAACACCGGGGAGCTGTTTTTT.

The V gene is TRBV6-1, the J gene TRBJ1-2, with D perhaps matching TRBD1 (5 bases). This CDR3 spans 13 amino acids. V shed 6 bases and J shed 5 bases, with 13 bases lying between them. Germline V gene lookup returns CDR1 MNHNS and CDR2 SASEGT. The CDR3 sequence: CASSRGVVYGYTF. CDR3 bases: TGTGCCAGCAGCCGGGGGGTGGTATATGGCTACACCTTC.

This chain connects TRBV6-1 to TRBJ2-3; D not certain. The CDR3 has 14 amino acids. Germline assignment: CDR1 MNHNS and CDR2 SASEGT. V was clipped by 8 bases and J by 0 bases, with 12 bases between them. The CDR3 DNA reads as TGTGCCAGCCGCAGGCCCCTCAGCACAGATACGCAGTATTTT. This gives the protein CASRRPLSTDTQYF.

As to this clone: Likely a read error: the CDR3 ends without its conserved phenylalanine or tryptophan. The DNA is left out, because the CDR3 cannot be placed on it with certainty; the CDR3 is given as TCRdb lists it. V gene TRBV28 combines with J gene TRBJ2-3; the DNA was not compared with TRBD2, the D call given in the table. The CDR3 totals 13 residues, both ends included. CDR1 is MDHEN and CDR2 is SYDVKM in the germline V gene. The CDR3 is CASSYRDRTNLAS.

This clone was recorded once. The V gene is TRBV4-1, the J gene TRBJ2-1; D gene ambiguous. Trimming took off 5 bases at V and 1 base at J, with 12 bases between the two ends. CDR3 size: 15 residues. Germline assignment: CDR1 MGHRA and CDR2 YSYEKL. Here the CDR3 reads CASSSRSTSYNEQFF. The CDR3 bases are TGCGCCAGCAGCTCCCGCAGTACATCCTACAATGAGCAGTTCTTC.